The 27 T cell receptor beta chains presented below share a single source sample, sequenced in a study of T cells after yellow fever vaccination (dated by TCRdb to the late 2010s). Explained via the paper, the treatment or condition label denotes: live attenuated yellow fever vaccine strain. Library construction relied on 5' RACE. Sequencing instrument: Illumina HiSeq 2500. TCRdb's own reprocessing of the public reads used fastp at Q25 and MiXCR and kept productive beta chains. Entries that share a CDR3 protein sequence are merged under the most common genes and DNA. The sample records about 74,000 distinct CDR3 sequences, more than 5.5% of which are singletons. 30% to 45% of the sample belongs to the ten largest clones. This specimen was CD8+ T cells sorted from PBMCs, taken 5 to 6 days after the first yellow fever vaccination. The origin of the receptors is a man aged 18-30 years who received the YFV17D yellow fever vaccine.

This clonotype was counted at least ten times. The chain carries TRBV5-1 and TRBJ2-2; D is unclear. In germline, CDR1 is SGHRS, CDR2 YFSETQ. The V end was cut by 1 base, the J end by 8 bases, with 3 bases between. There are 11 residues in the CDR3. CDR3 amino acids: CASSLFGELFF. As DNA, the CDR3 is TGCGCCAGCAGCTTGTTTGGGGAGCTGTTTTTT.

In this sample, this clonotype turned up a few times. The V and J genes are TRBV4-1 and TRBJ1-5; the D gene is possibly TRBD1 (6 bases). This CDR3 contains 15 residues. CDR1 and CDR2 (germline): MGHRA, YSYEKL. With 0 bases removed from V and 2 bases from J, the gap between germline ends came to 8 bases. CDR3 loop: CASSQEQGGNQPQHF. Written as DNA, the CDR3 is TGCGCCAGCAGCCAAGAACAGGGAGGCAATCAGCCCCAGCATTTT.

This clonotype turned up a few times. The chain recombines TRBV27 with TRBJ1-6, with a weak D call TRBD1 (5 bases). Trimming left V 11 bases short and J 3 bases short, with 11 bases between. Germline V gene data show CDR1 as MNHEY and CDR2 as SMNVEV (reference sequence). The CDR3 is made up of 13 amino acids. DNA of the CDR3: TGTGCCTCGGGGGGGGTCTATAATTCACCCCTCCACTTT. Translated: CASGGVYNSPLHF.

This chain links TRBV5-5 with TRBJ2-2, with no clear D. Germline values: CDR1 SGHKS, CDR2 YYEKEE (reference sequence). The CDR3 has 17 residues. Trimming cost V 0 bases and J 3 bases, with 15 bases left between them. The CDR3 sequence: CASSLGRLRVDTGELFF. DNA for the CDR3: TGTGCCAGCAGCTTGGGACGCCTACGTGTGGACACCGGGGAGCTGTTTTTT.

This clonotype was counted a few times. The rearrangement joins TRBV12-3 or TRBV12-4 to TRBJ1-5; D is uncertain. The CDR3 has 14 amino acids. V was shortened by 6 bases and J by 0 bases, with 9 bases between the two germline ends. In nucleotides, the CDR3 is TGTGCCAGCAGGGCGGGTGGTAGCAATCAGCCCCAGCATTTT. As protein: CASRAGGSNQPQHF.

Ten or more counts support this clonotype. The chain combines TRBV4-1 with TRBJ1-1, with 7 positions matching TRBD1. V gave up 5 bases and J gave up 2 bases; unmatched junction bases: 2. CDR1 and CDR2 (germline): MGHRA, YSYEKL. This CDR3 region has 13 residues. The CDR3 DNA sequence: TGCGCCAGCAGCGACAGGGAAAACACTGAAGCTTTCTTT. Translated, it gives CASSDRENTEAFF.

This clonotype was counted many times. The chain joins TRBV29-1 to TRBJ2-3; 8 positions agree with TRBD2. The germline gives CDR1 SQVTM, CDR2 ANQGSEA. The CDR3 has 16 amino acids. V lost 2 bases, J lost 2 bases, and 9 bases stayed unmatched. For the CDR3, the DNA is TGCAGCGTTGAAAGGGGGACTAGGGGGATCACAGATACGCAGTATTTT. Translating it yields CSVERGTRGITDTQYF.

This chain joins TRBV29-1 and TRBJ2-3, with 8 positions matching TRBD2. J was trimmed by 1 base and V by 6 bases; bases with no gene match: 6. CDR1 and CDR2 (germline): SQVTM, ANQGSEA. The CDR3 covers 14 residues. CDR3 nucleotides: TGCAGCGTAGGGAGTAGCGGGGGCACAGATACGCAGTATTTT. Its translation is CSVGSSGGTDTQYF.

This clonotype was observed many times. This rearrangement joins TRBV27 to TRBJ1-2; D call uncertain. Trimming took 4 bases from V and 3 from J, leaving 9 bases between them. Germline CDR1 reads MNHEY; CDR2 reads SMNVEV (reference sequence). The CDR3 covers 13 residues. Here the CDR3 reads CASSSQNYYGYTF. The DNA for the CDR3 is TGTGCCAGCAGTTCTCAGAATTACTATGGCTACACCTTC.

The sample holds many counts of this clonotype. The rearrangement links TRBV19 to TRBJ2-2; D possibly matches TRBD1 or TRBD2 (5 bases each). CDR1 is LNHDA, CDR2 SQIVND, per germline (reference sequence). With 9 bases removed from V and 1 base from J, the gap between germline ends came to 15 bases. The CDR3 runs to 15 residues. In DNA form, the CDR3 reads TGTGCCAGGAAAGCCGGGACGGGGAACACCGGGGAGCTGTTTTTT. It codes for CARKAGTGNTGELFF.

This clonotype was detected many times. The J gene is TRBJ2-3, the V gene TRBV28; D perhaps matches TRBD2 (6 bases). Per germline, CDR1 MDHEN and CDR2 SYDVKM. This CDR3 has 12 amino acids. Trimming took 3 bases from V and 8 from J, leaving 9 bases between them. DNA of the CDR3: TGTGCCAGCAGTTTGGGGGGTCCTACGCAGTATTTT. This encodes CASSLGGPTQYF. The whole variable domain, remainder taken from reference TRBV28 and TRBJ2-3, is DVKVTQSSRYLVKRTGEKVFLECVQDMDHENMFWYRQDPGLGLRLIYFSYDVKMKEKGDIPEGYSVSREKKERFSLILESASTNQTSMYLCASSLGGPTQYFGPGTRLTVL.

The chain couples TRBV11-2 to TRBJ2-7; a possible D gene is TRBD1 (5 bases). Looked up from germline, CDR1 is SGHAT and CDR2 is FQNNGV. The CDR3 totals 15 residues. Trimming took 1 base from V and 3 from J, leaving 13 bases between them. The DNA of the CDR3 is TGTGCCAGCAGCTTAGCAGCCTCAGGGTTCTACGAGCAGTACGTC. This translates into CASSLAASGFYEQYV.

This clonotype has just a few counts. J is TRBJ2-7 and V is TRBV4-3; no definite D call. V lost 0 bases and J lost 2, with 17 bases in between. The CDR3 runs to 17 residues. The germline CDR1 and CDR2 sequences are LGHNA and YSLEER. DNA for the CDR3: TGCGCCAGCAGCCAAGATGCGTTTGGGCAGTTACCCTACGAGCAGTACTTC. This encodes CASSQDAFGQLPYEQYF.

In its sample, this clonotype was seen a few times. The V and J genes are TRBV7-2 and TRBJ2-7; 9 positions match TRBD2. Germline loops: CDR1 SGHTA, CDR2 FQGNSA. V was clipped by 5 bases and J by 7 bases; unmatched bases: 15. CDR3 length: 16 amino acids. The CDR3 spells CASSLWLAGTLGEQYV. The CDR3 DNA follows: TGTGCCAGCAGCCTTTGGCTAGCGGGGACCTTGGGGGAGCAGTACGTC.

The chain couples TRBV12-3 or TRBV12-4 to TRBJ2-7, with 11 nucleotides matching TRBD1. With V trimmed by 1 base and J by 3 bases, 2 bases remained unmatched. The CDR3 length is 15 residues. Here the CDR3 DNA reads TGTGCCAGCAGTTTAGAGGACAGGGGGCTCTACGAGCAGTACTTC. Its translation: CASSLEDRGLYEQYF.

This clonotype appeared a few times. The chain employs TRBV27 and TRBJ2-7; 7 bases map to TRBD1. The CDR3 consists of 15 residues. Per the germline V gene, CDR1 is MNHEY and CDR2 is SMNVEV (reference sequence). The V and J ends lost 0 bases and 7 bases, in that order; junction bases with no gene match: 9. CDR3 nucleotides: TGTGCCAGCAGTTTATCGATTCCAGGGGGAAATGAGCAGTACTTC. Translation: CASSLSIPGGNEQYF.

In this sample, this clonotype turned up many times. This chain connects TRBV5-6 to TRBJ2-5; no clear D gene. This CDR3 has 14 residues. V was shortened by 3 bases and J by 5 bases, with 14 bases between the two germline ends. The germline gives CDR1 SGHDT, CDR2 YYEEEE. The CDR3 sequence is CASSYRSGRETQYF. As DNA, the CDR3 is TGTGCCAGCAGCTATAGAAGTGGGCGGGAGACCCAGTACTTC.

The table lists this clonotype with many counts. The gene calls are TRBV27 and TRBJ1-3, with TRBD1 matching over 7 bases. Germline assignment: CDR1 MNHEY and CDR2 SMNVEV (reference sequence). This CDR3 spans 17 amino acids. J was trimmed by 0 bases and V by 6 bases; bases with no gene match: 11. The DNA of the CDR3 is TGTGCCAGCAGCCCCGCGGGACAGACCTACTCTGGAAACACCATATATTTT. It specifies CASSPAGQTYSGNTIYF.

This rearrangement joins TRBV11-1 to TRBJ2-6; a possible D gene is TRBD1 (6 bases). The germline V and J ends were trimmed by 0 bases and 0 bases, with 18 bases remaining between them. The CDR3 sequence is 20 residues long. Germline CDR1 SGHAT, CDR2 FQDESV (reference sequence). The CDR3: CASSLAYLGTKSSGANVLTF. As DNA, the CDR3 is TGTGCCAGCAGCTTAGCGTACCTCGGGACAAAGAGCTCTGGGGCCAACGTCCTGACTTTC.

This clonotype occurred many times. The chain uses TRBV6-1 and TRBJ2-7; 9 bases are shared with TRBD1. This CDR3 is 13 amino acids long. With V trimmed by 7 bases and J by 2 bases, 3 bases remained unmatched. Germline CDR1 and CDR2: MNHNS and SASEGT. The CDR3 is CASTGTGPYEQYF. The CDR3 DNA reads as TGTGCCAGCACTGGGACAGGGCCCTACGAGCAGTACTTC.

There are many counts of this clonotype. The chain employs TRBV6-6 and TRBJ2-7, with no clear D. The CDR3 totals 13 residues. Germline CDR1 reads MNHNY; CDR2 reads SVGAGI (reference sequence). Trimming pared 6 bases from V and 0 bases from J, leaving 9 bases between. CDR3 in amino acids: CASSLGHSYEQYV. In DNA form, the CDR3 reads TGTGCCAGCAGCCTAGGGCACTCCTACGAGCAGTACGTC.

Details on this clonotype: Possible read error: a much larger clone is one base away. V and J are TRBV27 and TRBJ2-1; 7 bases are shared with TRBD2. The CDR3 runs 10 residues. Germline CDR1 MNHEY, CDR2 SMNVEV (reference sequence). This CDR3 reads CATLSREQLF. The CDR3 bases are TGTGCCACCCTGTCGCGGGAGCAGCTCTTC.

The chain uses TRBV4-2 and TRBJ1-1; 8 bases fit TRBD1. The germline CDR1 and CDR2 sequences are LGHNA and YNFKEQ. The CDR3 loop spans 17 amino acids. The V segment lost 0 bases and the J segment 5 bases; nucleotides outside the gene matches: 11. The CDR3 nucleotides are TGTGCCAGCAGCCAAGAGCTCCTTACAGGGGGGTCGACTGAAGCTTTCTTT. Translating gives CASSQELLTGGSTEAFF.

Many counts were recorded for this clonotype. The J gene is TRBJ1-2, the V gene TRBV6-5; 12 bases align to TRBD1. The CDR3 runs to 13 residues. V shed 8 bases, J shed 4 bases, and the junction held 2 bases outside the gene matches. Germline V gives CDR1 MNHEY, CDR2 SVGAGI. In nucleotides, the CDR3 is TGTGCCAGCGGGACAGGGGGCTTCTATGGCTACACCTTC. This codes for CASGTGGFYGYTF.

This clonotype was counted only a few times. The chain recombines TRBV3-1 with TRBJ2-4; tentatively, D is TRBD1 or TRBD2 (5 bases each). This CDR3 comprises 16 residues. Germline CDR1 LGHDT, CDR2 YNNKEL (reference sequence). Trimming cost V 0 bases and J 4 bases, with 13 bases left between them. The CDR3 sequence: CASSQDITGPKNIQYF. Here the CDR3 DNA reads TGTGCCAGCAGCCAAGATATAACGGGACCTAAAAACATTCAGTACTTC.

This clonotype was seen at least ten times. The CDR3 nucleotides read TGCAGTGCTAGAGATTCTGAAAGGGGGGCCTTTGTAGATACGCAGTATTTT. Protein sequence: CSARDSERGAFVDTQYF. This chain joins TRBV20-1 and TRBJ2-3, with D perhaps matching TRBD1 or TRBD2 (6 bases each). The CDR3 extends over 17 amino acids. The germline V gene encodes CDR1 DFQATT and CDR2 SNEGSKA (reference sequence). The ends were cut back, 0 bases at V and 5 bases at J, with 21 bases in the middle.

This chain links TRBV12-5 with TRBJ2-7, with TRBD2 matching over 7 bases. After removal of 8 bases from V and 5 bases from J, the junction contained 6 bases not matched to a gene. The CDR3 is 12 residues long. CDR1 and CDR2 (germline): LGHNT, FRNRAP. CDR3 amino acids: CASRGGGDEQYF. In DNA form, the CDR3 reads TGTGCTAGTCGTGGGGGGGGGGACGAGCAGTACTTC. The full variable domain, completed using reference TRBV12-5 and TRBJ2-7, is DARVTQTPRHKVTEMGQEVTMRCQPILGHNTVFWYRQTMMQGLELLAYFRNRAPLDDSGMPKDRFSAEMPDATLATLKIQPSEPRDSAVYFCASRGGGDEQYFGPGTRLTVT.